A single TCR beta chain is shown here with its context. This clonotype occurred many times. Its cognate antigen has yet to be identified. No quality values exist for individual bases; no much larger clone is one base distant. This entry belongs to a study of CD8 T cells in ankylosing spondylitis (dated by TCRdb to about 2017). Regarding the research as a whole: The study set out to find disease-linked TCR variants by profiling T cell receptor beta repertoires in ankylosing spondylitis patients and healthy donors. The full study cohort was made up of about two dozen ankylosing spondylitis patients and 108 healthy donors. Peripheral blood was sampled, and synovial fluid was also collected from ankylosing spondylitis patients.

Data came from an Illumina HiSeq 2500. Quantitative 5'-RACE with molecular barcodes was used to prepare TCR beta libraries. The original methods were these. To identify disease-linked TCR variants, a new computational method was used, one built on a probabilistic model of VDJ rearrangement. The raw public data were reprocessed by TCRdb itself: fastp quality trimming at Q25, MiXCR clonotype calling, in-frame beta chains only. Merged by CDR3 protein, the rows form single entries marked with the most common genes and DNA. TCRdb's processing, not the study's, gives the V and J calls here. Recorded for this sample are 250,000 to 400,000 distinct CDR3 sequences; more than 9% of them occurred a single time. Together, the top ten hold around 8.4% of the sample. From a lookup of the germline V gene (reference sequence), CDR1 and CDR2 are DFQATT and SNEGSKA. The junction carries 10 bases between V and J, which are trimmed by 4 bases and 2 bases respectively. The CDR3 covers 13 residues, taking in both the cysteine and the phenylalanine. The entry retains the CDR3 DNA only, 39 bases that are in frame from base 1.

Study-level results and caveats: The disease-linked clones had a CD8+ phenotype and were found at relatively low frequencies in peripheral blood. A TCR beta motif made up of several highly homologous amino acid variants appeared to be characteristic of blood from ankylosing spondylitis patients. Some motif variants had previously been reported in the synovial fluid and blood of reactive arthritis patients, which suggests shared mechanisms of disease initiation. According to the report, matched synovial fluid samples from ankylosing spondylitis patients were significantly enriched for the disease-linked clones.

Recombination joined TRBV20-1 with TRBJ2-3; TRBD1 could be the D gene, as 6 bases match. Sequenced material: blood, either unsorted or a sorted T cell fraction (not recorded which). This receptor was identified in a female donor with ankylosing spondylitis or in good health (not recorded which). The encoded CDR3 is CSATDRYTDTQYF. In nucleotide form, the sequence is TGCAGTGCTACCGACAGGTACACAGATACGCAGTATTTT.